This T cell receptor (beta chain) is drawn from a study of cytomegalovirus exposure and HLA in healthy donors. General study results and limits: In a later analysis, most CMV-associated TCR beta chains appeared HLA-restricted. Most sequenced TCRs were rare (though some public TCRs occurred in many donors).

PCR was performed using 60 Vbeta and 13 Jbeta primers. The method was immunoSEQ multiplex PCR; TCRdb's version includes in-frame clones alone and lacks a portion of them. Of about 140,000 clones listed, around 80% are singletons. Concerning this clone itself: Its antigen is undetermined.

CDR1 MGHRA and CDR2 YSYEKL come from the germline V gene. The CDR3 runs to 15 residues. Trimming shortened V by 1 base and J by 1 base, and 7 bases separated the two germline ends. Sequencing used PBMCs. J is TRBJ1-4 and V is TRBV4-1; D is uncertain. The receptor was isolated from a female donor in good health and CMV-seronegative. CDR3 loop: CASSQVLGTNEKLFF. The DNA of the CDR3 is TGCGCCAGCAGCCAAGTACTCGGAACTAATGAAAAACTGTTTTTT.